This T cell receptor beta chain originates from a study of cytomegalovirus exposure and HLA in healthy donors. It was with 60 Vbeta and 13 Jbeta primers that the PCR ran. As originally analysed: There were about 80 million unique TCR beta chains by a later count, and some 12 million of them were shared. Repertoires were generated with immunoSEQ multiplex PCR, while TCRdb's copy carries only in-frame clones and drops some. The V and J calls and the clone size are those of that table, but D and trimming were determined from the DNA. This sample carries over 150,000 clones, with roughly 0.7% going to the ten biggest clones. For this clone: No antigen is known for it.

Notes on the study in general: Data from an earlier analysis indicated that most TCR beta V segments were productive either about 90% or about 30% of the time.

V was pared by 0 bases and J by 3 bases, with 1 base of the junction left unmatched. The germline V gene has CDR1 MGHRA and CDR2 YSYEKL. This CDR3 comprises 14 residues. The chain has TRBV4-1 and TRBJ2-5, with 7 bases lining up with TRBD1. The sequenced material came from PBMCs. This sequence originates from a boy aged 10-17 years in good health and CMV-seronegative. The CDR3 protein is CASSQDRGKETQYF. CDR3 sequence (DNA): TGCGCCAGCAGCCAAGACAGGGGGAAAGAGACCCAGTACTTC.